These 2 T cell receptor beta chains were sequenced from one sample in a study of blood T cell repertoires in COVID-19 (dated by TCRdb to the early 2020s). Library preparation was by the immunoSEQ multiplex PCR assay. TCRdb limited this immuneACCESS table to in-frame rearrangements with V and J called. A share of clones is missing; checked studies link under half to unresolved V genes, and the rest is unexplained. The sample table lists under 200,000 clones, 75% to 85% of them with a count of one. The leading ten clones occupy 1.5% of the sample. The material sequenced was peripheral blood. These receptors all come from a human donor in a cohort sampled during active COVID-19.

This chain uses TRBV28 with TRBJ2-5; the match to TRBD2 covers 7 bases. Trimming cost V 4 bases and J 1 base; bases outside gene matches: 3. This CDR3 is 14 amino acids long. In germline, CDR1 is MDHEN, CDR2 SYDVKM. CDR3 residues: CASSWGGVQETQYF. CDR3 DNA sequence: TGTGCCAGCAGTTGGGGGGGGGTCCAAGAGACCCAGTACTTC.

The CDR3 reads CASSQGRERGGTYEQYF. CDR3 nucleotides: TGTGCCAGCAGCCAAGGGCGGGAGCGGGGGGGAACCTACGAGCAGTACTTC. The chain has TRBV3-1 (or the pseudogene TRBV3-2) and TRBJ2-7, with 10 bases identical to TRBD2. The trim removed 1 base at V and 2 bases at J, leaving 8 bases unmatched. CDR3 length: 17 amino acids. Per germline, CDR1 LGHDT and CDR2 YNNKEL (reference sequence).